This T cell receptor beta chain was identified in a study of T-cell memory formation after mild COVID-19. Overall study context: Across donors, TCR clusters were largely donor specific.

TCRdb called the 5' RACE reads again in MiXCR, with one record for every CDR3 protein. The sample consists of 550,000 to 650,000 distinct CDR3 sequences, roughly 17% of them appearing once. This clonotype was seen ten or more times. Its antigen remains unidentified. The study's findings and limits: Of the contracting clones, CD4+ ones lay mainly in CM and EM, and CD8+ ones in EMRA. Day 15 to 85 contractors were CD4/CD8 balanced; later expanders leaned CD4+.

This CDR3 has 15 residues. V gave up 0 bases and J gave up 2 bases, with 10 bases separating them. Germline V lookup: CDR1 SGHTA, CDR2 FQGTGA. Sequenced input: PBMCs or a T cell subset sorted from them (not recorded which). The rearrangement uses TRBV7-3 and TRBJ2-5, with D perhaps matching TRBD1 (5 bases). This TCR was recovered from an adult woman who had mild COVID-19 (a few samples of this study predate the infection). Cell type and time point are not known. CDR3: CASSLTGVGQETQYF. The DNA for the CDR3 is TGTGCCAGCAGCTTAACAGGGGTTGGGCAAGAGACCCAGTACTTC. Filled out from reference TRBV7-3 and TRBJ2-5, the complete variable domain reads GAGVSQTPSNKVTEKGKYVELRCDPISGHTALYWYRQSLGQGPEFLIYFQGTGAADDSGLPNDRFFAVRPEGSVSTLKIQRTERGDSAVYLCASSLTGVGQETQYFGPGTRLLVL.